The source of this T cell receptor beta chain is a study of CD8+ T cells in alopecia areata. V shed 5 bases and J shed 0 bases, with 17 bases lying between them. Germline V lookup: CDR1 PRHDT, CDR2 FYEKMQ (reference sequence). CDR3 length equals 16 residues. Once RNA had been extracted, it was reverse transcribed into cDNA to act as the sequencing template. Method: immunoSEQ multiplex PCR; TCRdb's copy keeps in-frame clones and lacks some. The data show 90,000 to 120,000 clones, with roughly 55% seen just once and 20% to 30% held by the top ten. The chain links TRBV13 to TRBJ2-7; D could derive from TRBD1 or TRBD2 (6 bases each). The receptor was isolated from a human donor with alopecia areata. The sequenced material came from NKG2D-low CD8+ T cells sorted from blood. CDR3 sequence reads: CASSQGGRGRSYEQYF. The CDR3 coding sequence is TGTGCCAGCAGCCAAGGGGGGCGGGGCCGCTCCTACGAGCAGTACTTC. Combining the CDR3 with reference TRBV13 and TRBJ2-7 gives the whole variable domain AAGVIQSPRHLIKEKRETATLKCYPIPRHDTVYWYQQGPGQDPQFLISFYEKMQSDKGSIPDRFSAQQFSDYHSELNMSSLELGDSALYFCASSQGGRGRSYEQYFGPGTRLTVT.